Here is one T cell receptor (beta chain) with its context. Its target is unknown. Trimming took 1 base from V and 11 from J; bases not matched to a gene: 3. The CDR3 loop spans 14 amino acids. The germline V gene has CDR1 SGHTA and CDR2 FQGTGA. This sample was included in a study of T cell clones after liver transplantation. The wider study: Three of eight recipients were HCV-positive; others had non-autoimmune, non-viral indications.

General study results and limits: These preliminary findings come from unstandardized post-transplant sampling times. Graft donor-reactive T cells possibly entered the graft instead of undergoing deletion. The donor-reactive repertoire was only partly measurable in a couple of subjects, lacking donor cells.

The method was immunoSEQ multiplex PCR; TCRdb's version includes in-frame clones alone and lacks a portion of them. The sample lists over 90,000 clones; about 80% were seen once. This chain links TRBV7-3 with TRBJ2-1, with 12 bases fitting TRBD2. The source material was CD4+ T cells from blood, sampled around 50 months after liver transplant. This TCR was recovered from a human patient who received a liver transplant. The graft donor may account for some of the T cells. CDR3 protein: CASSLSLAGGKQFF. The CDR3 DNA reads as TGTGCCAGCAGCTTAAGCCTAGCGGGAGGGAAGCAGTTCTTC.